This TCR beta chain was sequenced in a study of CD8 T cells in ankylosing spondylitis. Findings and limits, study-wide: According to the report, clones linked to the disease were significantly enriched in matched synovial fluid samples taken from ankylosing spondylitis patients. A motif of seven or eight highly homologous TCR beta variants was seen as apparently characteristic of ankylosing spondylitis blood. Certain motif variants had earlier appeared in reactive arthritis synovial fluid and blood. Disease-linked clones were CD8+ and relatively rare in peripheral blood.

The sample holds a few counts of this clonotype. What it binds is not known. TCRdb fed the 5' RACE reads into MiXCR, producing one record per CDR3 protein. The table has around 340,000 distinct CDR3 sequences, 20% seen once; the top ten hold 13%. Germline assignment: CDR1 SGHAT and CDR2 FQNNGV. V shed 0 bases and J 4 bases; nucleotides not matched to a gene: 3. CDR3 length: 16 amino acids. The V gene is TRBV11-2, the J gene TRBJ2-5; 12 bases align to TRBD1. This TCR derives from a male donor with ankylosing spondylitis or in good health (not recorded which). Sequenced input: blood, either unsorted or a sorted T cell fraction (not recorded which). The CDR3 sequence is CASSLERDRGRETQYF. The CDR3 DNA reads as TGTGCCAGCAGCTTAGAACGGGACAGGGGGCGAGAGACCCAGTACTTC.